This is a list of T cell receptor beta chains from one sample in a study of Graves' ophthalmopathy and Graves' hyperthyroidism. Using its own MiXCR run on the multiplex PCR reads, TCRdb lists one record per CDR3 protein. The data show over 150,000 distinct CDR3 sequences, roughly two fifths seen once. The specimen sequenced was peripheral blood. These receptor sequences come from a woman between 40 and 55 years old with Graves' ophthalmopathy. The CDR3 runs from the conserved cysteine through the conserved F or W. D genes are given only for firm matches. Clone size is not always given. Where it is, it says once, few, many or a class for expanded clones.

d_call	v_call	j_call	clone_size	cdr3_aa	cdr3_nt
TRBD1	TRBV7-2	TRBJ1-2	many	CASSIRQGMDGYTF	TGTGCCAGCAGCATCCGACAGGGGATGGATGGCTACACCTTC
TRBD1	TRBV20-1	TRBJ1-5	.	CSARGRGYSQPQHF	TGCAGTGCCAGGGGCAGGGGGTACTCCCAGCCCCAGCATTTT
TRBD1	TRBV7-8	TRBJ2-5	.	CASTSRGQQETQYF	TGTGCCAGCACCTCCAGGGGACAGCAAGAGACCCAGTACTTC
TRBD1	TRBV7-2	TRBJ2-7	many	CASSLAPTGVGEQYF	TGTGCCAGCAGCTTAGCCCCTACAGGGGTTGGCGAGCAGTACTTC
TRBD1	TRBV12-3/TRBV12-4	TRBJ1-5	.	CASRGTAGQPQHF	TGTGCCAGCAGGGGGACAGCGGGGCAGCCCCAGCATTTT
.	TRBV19	TRBJ1-2	many	CASSIQTPGTSYGYTF	TGTGCCAGTAGTATACAGACCCCCGGGACGTCCTATGGCTACACCTTC
TRBD2	TRBV6-2/TRBV6-3	TRBJ2-4	many	CASSYLGLAGGQKNIQYF	TGTGCCAGCAGTTACTTGGGACTAGCGGGAGGTCAAAAAAACATTCAGTACTTC
.	TRBV29-1	TRBJ1-1	many	CSVEGQLNTEAFF	TGCAGCGTTGAAGGGCAGTTGAACACTGAAGCTTTCTTT
.	TRBV28	TRBJ2-7	many	CAPLQGMSYEQYF	TGTGCCCCTCTACAGGGTATGTCCTACGAGCAGTACTTC
.	TRBV7-2	TRBJ1-6	.	CASSSHRGRRNSPLHF	TGTGCCAGCAGCAGTCATCGGGGACGTAGGAATTCACCCCTCCACTTT
.	TRBV10-1	TRBJ1-2	.	CASNTPGENNYGYTF	TGCGCCAGCAACACGCCGGGGGAAAATAACTATGGCTACACCTTC
.	TRBV6-2/TRBV6-3	TRBJ1-1	many	CASSPRGAIEAFF	TGTGCCAGCAGCCCCCGAGGGGCTATTGAAGCTTTCTTT
.	TRBV10-3	TRBJ1-3	many	CAIRKNSGGDGNTIYF	TGTGCCATCAGGAAGAACTCGGGGGGCGATGGGAACACCATATATTTT
TRBD2	TRBV5-1	TRBJ2-5	many	CASSFRTSGAQETQYF	TGCGCCAGCAGCTTCAGAACTAGCGGGGCGCAAGAGACCCAGTACTTC
TRBD1	TRBV19	TRBJ1-1	many	CASARTGMNTEAFF	TGTGCCAGTGCCCGGACAGGAATGAACACTGAAGCTTTCTTT
.	TRBV6-2/TRBV6-3	TRBJ2-5	many	CASSYKGGRETQYF	TGTGCCAGCAGTTACAAGGGGGGTAGAGAGACCCAGTACTTC
.	TRBV7-9	TRBJ1-1	many	CASSPEGQPNTEAFF	TGTGCCAGCAGCCCCGAGGGGCAGCCGAACACTGAAGCTTTCTTT
.	TRBV3-1	TRBJ1-1	many	CASSQPSDRRRNTEAFF	TGTGCCAGCAGCCAACCATCCGACAGACGGAGGAACACTGAAGCTTTCTTT
.	TRBV6-1	TRBJ2-5	.	CASSAPSSAGETQYF	TGTGCCAGCAGTGCCCCCAGCTCGGCGGGAGAGACCCAGTACTTC
.	TRBV18	TRBJ1-1	many	CASSPQGGYTEAFF	TGTGCCAGCTCACCACAGGGGGGGTACACTGAAGCTTTCTTT
.	TRBV19	TRBJ2-7	.	CASSMWQGKDEQYF	TGTGCCAGTAGTATGTGGCAGGGCAAGGACGAGCAGTACTTC
.	TRBV6-2/TRBV6-3	TRBJ1-2	.	CASSKEHYGYTF	TGTGCCAGCAGTAAGGAGCACTATGGCTACACCTTC
.	TRBV6-4	TRBJ1-1	.	CASSDSDNTEAFF	TGTGCCAGCAGTGACTCGGACAACACTGAAGCTTTCTTT
TRBD1	TRBV15	TRBJ1-6	.	CATRGPGTVSSPLHF	TGTGCCACGAGAGGCCCCGGGACAGTTTCTTCACCCCTCCACTTT
.	TRBV15	TRBJ2-4	many	CATSRDFGGDGSWF	TGTGCCACCAGCAGAGATTTTGGGGGCGATGGTTCTTGGTTC
.	TRBV6-1	TRBJ1-2	once	CASSVGISNYGYTF	TGTGCCAGCAGTGTGGGGATCTCTAACTATGGCTACACCTTC
TRBD1	TRBV9	TRBJ1-5	many	CASSVGDSFQPQHF	TGTGCCAGCAGCGTAGGGGACAGTTTCCAGCCCCAGCATTTT
TRBD1	TRBV28	TRBJ1-2	.	CASSDPPGQGNGYTF	TGTGCCAGCAGTGATCCACCGGGACAGGGAAATGGCTACACCTTC
.	TRBV18	TRBJ1-6	many	CASSTTEGSPLHF	TGTGCCAGCTCTACGACAGAGGGTTCACCCCTCCACTTT
.	TRBV4-1	TRBJ1-2	many	CASSQDLGVYGYTF	TGCGCCAGCAGCCAAGACTTGGGGGTCTATGGCTACACCTTC
.	TRBV20-1	TRBJ2-5	many	CSASNPAVTTQYF	TGCAGTGCTAGTAATCCCGCGGTGACGACCCAGTACTTC
TRBD1	TRBV28	TRBJ2-5	.	CASSGNRGRETQYF	TGTGCCAGCAGTGGAAACAGGGGGCGAGAGACCCAGTACTTC
TRBD2	TRBV6-1	TRBJ2-7	.	CASSEAELAGASDEQYF	TGTGCCAGCAGTGAAGCCGAACTAGCGGGAGCTAGCGACGAGCAGTACTTC
.	TRBV28	TRBJ1-5	many	CASGLGFQPQHF	TGTGCCAGCGGTTTGGGGTTTCAGCCCCAGCATTTT
.	TRBV7-8	TRBJ1-2	many	CASSQPDSHYTF	TGTGCCAGCAGCCAGCCGGACTCTCACTACACCTTC
.	TRBV12-3/TRBV12-4	TRBJ1-2	medium-sized	CASSFIEGYTF	TGTGCCAGCAGTTTCATCGAGGGCTACACCTTC
.	TRBV12-3/TRBV12-4	TRBJ1-5	.	CASSSRIDSNQPQHF	TGTGCCAGCAGTTCTAGAATCGATAGCAATCAGCCCCAGCATTTT
.	TRBV6-1	TRBJ1-5	.	CASRGSKFPGLSGQPQHF	TGTGCCAGCCGTGGATCCAAGTTCCCGGGACTGTCTGGCCAGCCCCAGCATTTT
.	TRBV14	TRBJ2-5	many	CASSFSEQETQYF	TGTGCCAGCAGCTTTAGCGAACAAGAGACCCAGTACTTC
.	TRBV7-2	TRBJ1-6	once	CASGFGVDSPLHF	TGTGCCAGCGGTTTCGGTGTCGATTCACCCCTCCACTTT
.	TRBV10-3	TRBJ2-2	.	CAISESGGYPNTGELFF	TGTGCCATCAGTGAGTCGGGGGGTTACCCGAACACCGGGGAGCTGTTTTTT
.	TRBV20-1	TRBJ1-6	.	CSAPGVRSPSSYNSPLHF	TGCAGTGCCCCTGGAGTTAGGTCGCCGAGCTCCTATAATTCACCCCTCCACTTT
TRBD1	TRBV6-1	TRBJ1-2	.	CASSESDREGGYTF	TGTGCCAGCAGTGAATCCGACAGGGAGGGTGGCTACACCTTC
.	TRBV19	TRBJ1-2	many	CASSRANNYGYTF	TGTGCCAGTAGTAGGGCCAATAACTATGGCTACACCTTC
.	TRBV6-1	TRBJ1-2	many	CANSESGGIYGYTF	TGTGCCAACAGTGAATCTGGGGGCATCTATGGCTACACCTTC
.	TRBV12-3/TRBV12-4	TRBJ1-1	once	CASSSDSSEAFF	TGTGCCAGCAGTTCGGACAGCTCTGAAGCTTTCTTT
TRBD1	TRBV30	TRBJ1-6	many	CAWETGGKSPLHF	TGTGCCTGGGAGACAGGGGGTAAATCACCCCTCCACTTT
.	TRBV6-1	TRBJ2-7	many	CASSNREQYF	TGTGCCAGCAGTAACAGAGAGCAGTACTTC
.	TRBV7-3	TRBJ1-3	many	CASSVFKNTIYF	TGTGCCAGCAGCGTCTTCAAAAACACCATATATTTT
TRBD1	TRBV29-1	TRBJ1-1	many	CSDQDRLNTEAFF	TGCAGCGACCAGGACAGGTTGAACACTGAAGCTTTCTTT
.	TRBV6-2/TRBV6-3	TRBJ1-1	.	CASNERGITEAFF	TGTGCCAGCAACGAGAGGGGAATCACTGAAGCTTTCTTT
.	TRBV27	TRBJ1-1	.	CASSLSNQGNTEAFF	TGTGCCAGCAGTTTATCGAATCAGGGGAACACTGAAGCTTTCTTT
.	TRBV6-2/TRBV6-3	TRBJ1-1	.	CASSFTKQGLPEAFF	TGTGCCAGCAGTTTCACCAAACAGGGCCTCCCTGAAGCTTTCTTT
.	TRBV28	TRBJ1-1	many	CASGLPTGAYMNTEAFF	TGTGCCAGCGGACTACCGACCGGGGCTTACATGAACACTGAAGCTTTCTTT
.	TRBV12-3/TRBV12-4	TRBJ1-3	.	CASSFATASGNTIYF	TGTGCCAGCAGTTTTGCGACGGCCTCTGGAAACACCATATATTTT
.	TRBV20-1	TRBJ2-7	.	CSASTGSRSYEQYF	TGCAGTGCTAGCACGGGGAGTAGGTCCTACGAGCAGTACTTC
TRBD1	TRBV5-1	TRBJ2-7	few	CASSTDRGFVEQYF	TGCGCCAGCAGCACCGACAGGGGGTTCGTCGAGCAGTACTTC
TRBD1	TRBV6-9	TRBJ1-1	many	CASSSSDREGTEAFF	TGTGCCAGCAGTTCCTCGGACAGGGAGGGTACTGAAGCTTTCTTT
.	TRBV6-5	TRBJ2-7	.	CASSSISRGASTNEQYF	TGTGCCAGCAGTTCCATATCGAGGGGAGCCTCCACTAACGAGCAGTACTTC